These 26 T cell receptor beta chains were sequenced from one sample in a study of blood T cell repertoires in COVID-19. Here immunoSEQ multiplex PCR was the method, and the copy in TCRdb shows in-frame clones only, minus some. The sample has 200,000 to 250,000 clones, around 84% seen once. Source material: peripheral blood. All receptors come from a woman at least 80 years old with active or convalescent COVID-19.

The V call is TRBV7-2, the J call TRBJ2-1; 13 nucleotides agree with TRBD2. V shed 0 bases, J shed 6 bases, and the junction held 14 bases outside the gene matches. Per germline, CDR1 SGHTA and CDR2 FQGNSA. The CDR3 extends over 20 amino acids. The CDR3 spells CASSLAPGLAGWVETNEQFF. CDR3 DNA: TGTGCCAGCAGCTTAGCGCCGGGACTAGCGGGGTGGGTAGAGACCAATGAGCAGTTCTTC. The whole variable domain, filled in from reference TRBV7-2 and TRBJ2-1, reads GAGVSQSPSNKVTEKGKDVELRCDPISGHTALYWYRQSLGQGLEFLIYFQGNSAPDKSGLPSDRFSAERTGGSVSTLTIQRTQQEDSAVYLCASSLAPGLAGWVETNEQFFGPGTRLTVL.

The CDR3, as DNA: TGTGCCAGCAGGCGGCGGGGGGTAGGGGAGACCCAGTACTTC. Its translation is CASRRRGVGETQYF. V usage is TRBV2 and J usage is TRBJ2-5; 8 positions agree with TRBD2. V lost 6 bases and J lost 5; bases outside the gene matches: 8. The CDR3 is 14 residues long. The germline gives CDR1 SNHLY, CDR2 FYNNEI.

The chain joins TRBV7-9 to TRBJ1-2, with D possibly matching TRBD1 (6 bases). V lost 5 bases and J lost 6, with 13 bases in between. CDR1 and CDR2 from the germline V gene are SEHNR and FQNEAQ (reference sequence). This CDR3 comprises 13 residues. CDR3 in DNA: TGTGCCAGCAGCACTACAGGGATCCATGGCTACACCTTC. It yields the protein CASSTTGIHGYTF.

This clone was seen only once. The chain uses TRBV14 and TRBJ2-6; D may be TRBD1 (5 bases). Germline lookup yields CDR1 SGHDN and CDR2 FVKESK. The CDR3 is made up of 15 amino acids. V lost 1 base to trimming and J lost 4 bases, with 8 bases between them. The chain's CDR3 is CASSQAGWGANVLTF. CDR3 sequence (DNA): TGTGCCAGCAGCCAAGCAGGGTGGGGGGCCAACGTCCTGACTTTC.

The V gene is TRBV6-6, the J gene TRBJ1-1; 7 bases align to TRBD1. The J segment lost 5 bases and the V segment lost 10 bases, leaving 10 bases of the junction unmatched. CDR3 size: 13 residues. CDR1 is MNHNY, CDR2 SVGAGI, per germline (reference sequence). In nucleotides, the CDR3 is TGTGCCACCCGGAGGGGGCTCCAGACTGAAGCTTTCTTT. It codes for CATRRGLQTEAFF.

V and J are TRBV6-2 or TRBV6-3 and TRBJ2-1, with 7 bases lining up with TRBD2. Trimming took 5 bases from V and 14 from J; bases not matched to a gene: 9. From germline, CDR1 is MNHEY and CDR2 SVGEGT. This CDR3 is 12 amino acids long. The CDR3 DNA follows: TGTGCCAGCAGTCTACTTTCAGGGAGGGAGTTCTTC. It is translated as CASSLLSGREFF.

This clone was seen once. V gene TRBV5-4 combines with J gene TRBJ2-1; 11 bases match TRBD1. V shed 0 bases, J shed 5 bases, and the junction held 4 bases outside the gene matches. The CDR3 has 16 amino acids. CDR1 is SGHNT, CDR2 YYREEE, per germline (reference sequence). CDR3 protein: CASSLDGTGGNNEQFF. As DNA, the CDR3 is TGTGCCAGCAGCTTGGACGGGACAGGGGGTAACAATGAGCAGTTCTTC.

The rearrangement uses TRBV3-1 (or the pseudogene TRBV3-2) and TRBJ2-7, with 8 positions matching TRBD1. V trimming: 0 bases; J trimming: 6 bases; junction bases outside the gene matches: 7. Germline V gives CDR1 LGHDT, CDR2 YNNKEL (reference sequence). This CDR3 region has 15 residues. CDR3 sequence (DNA): TGTGCCAGCAGCCAAGAAGGGGACAGGACGTCCGAGCAGTACTTC. Translated: CASSQEGDRTSEQYF.

This chain connects TRBV5-1 to TRBJ2-3; 7 nucleotides match TRBD1. This CDR3 has 14 amino acids. Germline V gene sequence: CDR1 SGHRS, CDR2 YFSETQ. The trim removed 5 bases at V and 2 bases at J, leaving 5 bases unmatched. CDR3 in DNA: TGCGCCAGCAGGACTACAGGGGACACAGATACGCAGTATTTT. Protein product: CASRTTGDTDTQYF.

The CDR3 nucleotides are TGTGCCAGCAGCTTGGGTGTGGAGGGTTGGGACACCGGGGAGCTGTTTTTT. This gives the protein CASSLGVEGWDTGELFF. This chain joins TRBV5-6 and TRBJ2-2, with D perhaps matching TRBD2 (6 bases). This CDR3 is 17 amino acids long. V lost 0 bases and J lost 3, with 15 bases in between. CDR1 is SGHDT and CDR2 is YYEEEE in the germline V gene. Filled out from reference TRBV5-6 and TRBJ2-2, the complete variable domain reads DAGVTQSPTHLIKTRGQQVTLRCSPKSGHDTVSWYQQALGQGPQFIFQYYEEEERQRGNFPDRFSGHQFPNYSSELNVNALLLGDSALYLCASSLGVEGWDTGELFFGEGSRLTVL.

The chain carries TRBV7-9 and TRBJ1-2; D is undetermined. The V gene lost 5 bases and the J gene lost 10 bases, with 11 bases spanning the gap. The CDR3 has 11 residues. Germline V lookup: CDR1 SEHNR, CDR2 FQNEAQ (reference sequence). The DNA of the CDR3 is TGTGCCAGCAGCCCGTCTCGGGACTACACCTTC. Translated: CASSPSRDYTF.

This chain joins TRBV9 and TRBJ1-3; D gene ambiguous. Trimming removed 4 bases from V and 0 bases from J, with 14 bases in between. The CDR3 is 16 residues long. The germline V gene encodes CDR1 SGDLS and CDR2 YYNGEE. The CDR3 bases are TGTGCCAGCAGCCTAAGGACCGGGAGCTCTGGAAACACCATATATTTT. Translation: CASSLRTGSSGNTIYF.

The chain employs TRBV28 and TRBJ1-5; TRBD1 aligns across 7 bases. J gave up 9 bases and V 6 bases, and 14 bases lay outside the gene matches. The CDR3 is 15 amino acids. CDR1 is MDHEN and CDR2 is SYDVKM in the germline V gene. The CDR3 nucleotides are TGTGCCAGCAGCCGCCCGGACAGGATCGGGGGGCCCCAGCATTTT. Translation gives CASSRPDRIGGPQHF.

For the CDR3, the DNA is TGCGCCAGCAGCCAAGGAGTACCGGGACTAGCGGGCTACGAGCAGTACTTC. It encodes CASSQGVPGLAGYEQYF. The chain employs TRBV4-1 and TRBJ2-7; 12 positions match TRBD2. V gave up 1 base and J gave up 3 bases; unmatched junction bases: 7. The germline gives CDR1 MGHRA, CDR2 YSYEKL. The CDR3 is 17 amino acids.

This clone occurred a few times. The rearrangement uses TRBV3-1 (or the pseudogene TRBV3-2) and TRBJ1-1, with D perhaps matching TRBD1 (6 bases). CDR1 and CDR2 (germline): LGHDT, YNNKEL (reference sequence). The CDR3 totals 15 residues. The V and J ends lost 2 bases and 1 base respectively, with 11 bases between them. This CDR3 is CASSQTGQKNTEAFF. CDR3 coding DNA: TGTGCCAGCAGCCAAACAGGACAGAAGAACACTGAAGCTTTCTTT.

V gene TRBV25-1 combines with J gene TRBJ2-7; D gene uncertain. V shed 5 bases and J shed 2 bases, with 19 bases lying between them. Germline lookup yields CDR1 MGHDK and CDR2 SYGVNS. The CDR3 extends over 16 amino acids. The CDR3 DNA is TGTGCCAGCAGTCCCAAACCCTCCGAGAGCGCCTACGAGCAGTACTTC. Translation: CASSPKPSESAYEQYF.

This chain links TRBV7-2 with TRBJ2-5; 9 bases are a match to TRBD1. Germline values: CDR1 SGHTA, CDR2 FQGNSA. This CDR3 has 15 residues. Losses at the gene ends were 7 bases for V and 2 bases for J; bases not matched to a gene: 8. CDR3 sequence: CASTLQGAPQETQYF. The DNA for the CDR3 is TGTGCCAGCACTTTACAGGGGGCCCCGCAAGAGACCCAGTACTTC.

The genes are TRBV7-7 and TRBJ2-1; 7 nucleotides align to TRBD2. Germline V gene sequence: CDR1 SSHAT, CDR2 FNYEAQ (reference sequence). This CDR3 spans 15 amino acids. Trimming cost V 6 bases and J 9 bases; bases outside gene matches: 14. CDR3 DNA sequence: TGTGCCAGCAGTCTCTTTGGGGGGGGAATGAGTGAGCAGTTCTTC. Translation gives CASSLFGGGMSEQFF.

This rearrangement joins TRBV5-1 to TRBJ2-3, with D perhaps TRBD2 (6 bases). Trimming removed 1 base from V and 2 bases from J, with 14 bases in between. The CDR3 totals 16 residues. Looked up from germline, CDR1 is SGHRS and CDR2 is YFSETQ. The CDR3 is CASSLLLGGNTDTQYF. The CDR3 DNA follows: TGCGCCAGCAGCTTGTTACTCGGGGGAAACACAGATACGCAGTATTTT.

The V and J genes are TRBV19 and TRBJ1-4; possibly TRBD1 for D (5 bases). Per germline, CDR1 LNHDA and CDR2 SQIVND (reference sequence). V gave up 4 bases and J gave up 4 bases, with 13 bases separating them. This CDR3 has 15 residues. CDR3 sequence reads: CASSNRQRFNEKLFF. CDR3 DNA: TGTGCCAGTAGTAATCGACAGCGCTTTAATGAAAAACTGTTTTTT.

This chain connects TRBV4-3 to TRBJ1-2, with D perhaps matching TRBD1 (5 bases). CDR1 and CDR2 (germline): LGHNA, YSLEER. The V end lost 0 bases, the J end lost 4 bases, and 15 bases lay between the germline ends. CDR3 length: 16 amino acids. The CDR3 sequence: CASSQDQQIRGYGYTF. The CDR3 DNA follows: TGCGCCAGCAGCCAAGACCAGCAAATAAGGGGCTATGGCTACACCTTC.

The chain carries TRBV2 and TRBJ2-1; 7 bases are shared with TRBD2. Germline trimming cut 5 bases from V and 6 bases from J; bases unmatched to any gene: 10. Germline V lookup: CDR1 SNHLY, CDR2 FYNNEI. CDR3 length equals 15 residues. This CDR3 is CASSPQASGPNEQFF. DNA of the CDR3: TGTGCCAGCAGTCCCCAGGCTAGCGGCCCCAATGAGCAGTTCTTC.

This clone was counted a few times. This rearrangement joins TRBV19 to TRBJ2-3; possibly TRBD2 for D (6 bases). Germline V CDR1 and CDR2: LNHDA, SQIVND (reference sequence). Deletions cut 2 bases from V and 2 bases from J, with 17 bases between. The CDR3 has 17 amino acids. Here the CDR3 reads CASSIFSLALPTDTQYF. CDR3 DNA sequence: TGTGCCAGTAGTATATTCTCCCTAGCGCTGCCCACAGATACGCAGTATTTT. Variable domain in full (rest from reference TRBV19 and TRBJ2-3): DGGITQSPKYLFRKEGQNVTLSCEQNLNHDAMYWYRQDPGQGLRLIYYSQIVNDFQKGDIAEGYSVSREKKESFPLTVTSAQKNPTAFYLCASSIFSLALPTDTQYFGPGTRLTVL.

The rearrangement joins TRBV27 to TRBJ1-5; tentative D call: TRBD1 (6 bases). The germline CDR1 and CDR2 sequences are MNHEY and SMNVEV (reference sequence). The CDR3 is made up of 14 amino acids. Trimming shortened V by 8 bases and J by 2 bases, and 13 bases separated the two germline ends. The CDR3 nucleotides read TGTGCCAGCTCCCACAGGGCGGGCAATCAGCCCCAGCATTTT. Residues: CASSHRAGNQPQHF.

The rearrangement uses TRBV3-1 (or the pseudogene TRBV3-2) and TRBJ2-1; D call uncertain. The CDR3 extends over 16 amino acids. V shed 5 bases and J shed 8 bases, with 22 bases lying between them. The germline V gene encodes CDR1 LGHDT and CDR2 YNNKEL (reference sequence). CDR3 DNA: TGTGCCAGCAGCTCCAACCACAATTTCCGCCTCGATGAGCAGTTCTTC. It encodes CASSSNHNFRLDEQFF.

This chain uses TRBV6-4 with TRBJ1-2; 12 bases match TRBD1. J was trimmed by 5 bases and V by 3 bases; bases with no gene match: 13. CDR3 length equals 18 residues. Germline CDR1 is MRHNA and CDR2 is SNTAGT. DNA for the CDR3: TGTGCCAGCAGTGAAAGCCCCGGGACAGGGGGCGCCGGATATGGCTACACCTTC. Translated, it gives CASSESPGTGGAGYGYTF.